The 18 T cell receptor beta chains in this list originate from one sample, sequenced in a study of spatial heterogeneity in lung cancer. Which antigens these TCRs recognize remains unknown. The time point here: sample taken at primary tumor resection. General observations from the study: Within tumors, counts of expanded alpha and beta TCRs tracked tumor mutation counts.

One entry per CDR3 protein results from TCRdb running MiXCR on the 5' RACE reads. The sample yields some 18,000 distinct CDR3 sequences, less than 8% seen once. The source was lung tumor tissue, collected at surgery. The receptors stem from a male donor with early-stage non-small cell lung cancer.

This clonotype was observed many times. The gene calls are TRBV5-1 and TRBJ1-1, with 7 bases lining up with TRBD1. J lost 1 base, V lost 4 bases, and 10 bases had no gene match. The CDR3 consists of 16 residues. CDR1 SGHRS and CDR2 YFSETQ come from the germline V gene. CDR3 in amino acids: CASSTRRQGENTEAFF. The DNA for the CDR3 is TGCGCCAGCAGCACCCGACGACAGGGTGAGAACACTGAAGCTTTCTTT.

This clonotype is medium-sized within its sample. J is TRBJ1-1 and V is TRBV5-1; no clear D gene. Germline lookup yields CDR1 SGHRS and CDR2 YFSETQ. The CDR3 has 13 amino acids. The ends were cut back, 0 bases at V and 5 bases at J, with 8 bases in the middle. CDR3 loop: CASSLEWGTEAFF. As DNA, the CDR3 is TGCGCCAGCAGCTTGGAATGGGGAACTGAAGCTTTCTTT.

This clonotype was found many times. The chain uses TRBV11-2 and TRBJ2-7; TRBD1 might be the D (5 bases). V lost 4 bases, J lost 0 bases, and 19 bases lay in between. CDR3 size: 17 residues. Germline values: CDR1 SGHAT, CDR2 FQNNGV. The CDR3 DNA reads TGTGCCAGCAGCTCCCCTCCTACAGGACCACTCTCCTACGAGCAGTACTTC. Its protein product is CASSSPPTGPLSYEQYF.

This clonotype has a count of ten or more. The chain recombines TRBV7-9 with TRBJ2-7, with 9 bases identical to TRBD1. Germline-derived CDR1 and CDR2 are SEHNR and FQNEAQ (reference sequence). The CDR3 sequence is 15 residues long. V was clipped by 1 base and J by 3 bases; unmatched bases: 4. The CDR3 sequence: CASSLVGQGYYEQYF. The CDR3 coding sequence is TGTGCCAGCAGCTTAGTTGGACAGGGGTACTACGAGCAGTACTTC.

This clonotype was counted between two and nine times. The chain employs TRBV12-5 and TRBJ1-5; 7 bases line up with TRBD1. The CDR3 sequence is 15 residues long. V was clipped by 4 bases and J by 0 bases; unmatched bases: 3. The V gene's germline CDR1 is LGHNT and CDR2 FRNRAP. As DNA, the CDR3 is TGTGCTAGTGGTTGGACAGGTCCTAGCAATCAGCCCCAGCATTTT. The encoded protein is CASGWTGPSNQPQHF.

In its sample, this clonotype was seen many times. The rearrangement uses TRBV18 and TRBJ2-3; the D is unclear. The V gene lost 2 bases and the J gene lost 2 bases, with 5 bases spanning the gap. The CDR3 sequence is 13 residues long. Germline V gene data show CDR1 as KGHSH and CDR2 as LQKENI. The CDR3 DNA reads TGTGCCAGCTCACCAATTTCCACAGATACGCAGTATTTT. Translated, it gives CASSPISTDTQYF.

This clonotype occurred many times. The CDR3 sequence: CASSRTGLRTEAFF. Here the CDR3 DNA reads TGTGCCAGCAGTCGGACAGGATTAAGAACTGAAGCTTTCTTT. The J gene is TRBJ1-1, the V gene TRBV28, with TRBD1 identical over 7 bases. Germline V CDR1 and CDR2: MDHEN, SYDVKM. This CDR3 comprises 14 residues. Germline trimming cut 5 bases from V and 5 bases from J; bases unmatched to any gene: 8.

This clonotype has only a few counts. This chain uses TRBV24-1 with TRBJ2-2, with 8 bases lining up with TRBD1. V was clipped by 4 bases and J by 7 bases; unmatched bases: 7. This CDR3 has 15 residues. Per germline, CDR1 KGHDR and CDR2 SFDVKD. The CDR3 loop is CATSEAQGAVGELFF. The DNA of the CDR3 is TGTGCCACCAGTGAAGCCCAGGGGGCCGTCGGGGAGCTGTTTTTT.

This clonotype was seen many times. This chain joins TRBV20-1 and TRBJ1-6; 9 bases match TRBD1. The CDR3 is 15 amino acids. The junction had 8 bases not matched to a gene; V was cut back by 5 bases and J by 6 bases. CDR1 and CDR2 (germline): DFQATT, SNEGSKA (reference sequence). CDR3: CSAGDRVVGNSPLHF. The CDR3 DNA reads TGCAGTGCTGGGGACAGGGTAGTGGGTAATTCACCCCTCCACTTT.

The rearrangement joins TRBV14 to TRBJ2-7, with D tentatively TRBD1 (5 bases). In germline, CDR1 is SGHDN, CDR2 FVKESK. Trimming left V 1 base short and J 2 bases short, with 9 bases between. The CDR3 is 14 amino acids. The CDR3 DNA reads TGTGCCAGCAGCCAAGGGGGCAGTCCCTACGAGCAGTACTTC. Its protein product is CASSQGGSPYEQYF.

In its sample, this clonotype was seen many times. The chain joins TRBV4-3 to TRBJ1-2; D gene unclear. V was shortened by 4 bases and J by 3 bases, with 15 bases between the two germline ends. Germline V gene sequence: CDR1 LGHNA, CDR2 YSLEER. The CDR3 runs 15 residues. As DNA, the CDR3 is TGCGCCAGCAGCCGAGATTCGGACTCCTACTATGGCTACACCTTC. Its translation is CASSRDSDSYYGYTF.

This clonotype was seen at least ten times. The genes are TRBV11-2 and TRBJ2-5; D is unclear. V lost 8 bases, J lost 7 bases, and 11 bases lay in between. Germline V lookup: CDR1 SGHAT, CDR2 FQNNGV. The CDR3 extends over 11 amino acids. The CDR3 region is CASASAVTQYF. The CDR3 DNA reads TGTGCCAGCGCTTCAGCTGTGACCCAGTACTTC.

This clonotype has a count of ten or more. Being one base from a much bigger clone, this may be a read error. V gene TRBV28 combines with J gene TRBJ1-2; TRBD1 is a possible D gene (5 bases). Germline loops: CDR1 MDHEN, CDR2 SYDVKM. The CDR3 is made up of 15 amino acids. The DNA of the CDR3 is TGTGCCAGCAGATTTCCGGGACTGGGAGGCTATGGCGACACCTTC. Its translation is CASRFPGLGGYGDTF.

This clonotype was observed many times. Here the CDR3 reads CASSLGDEQYF. The CDR3 DNA sequence: TGTGCCAGCAGCTTAGGAGACGAGCAGTACTTC. The V call is TRBV7-6, the J call TRBJ2-7; unclear D gene. The germline CDR1 and CDR2 sequences are SGHVS and FNYEAQ. CDR3 length: 11 residues. V was shortened by 1 base and J by 5 bases, with 3 bases between the two germline ends.

This clonotype occurred many times. The chain links TRBV6-6 to TRBJ1-4; D gene ambiguous. CDR1 is MNHNY and CDR2 is SVGAGI in the germline V gene (reference sequence). Trimming stripped 6 bases from V and 5 bases from J, with 16 bases between. This CDR3 has 15 residues. CDR3 loop: CASSSSQHGNEKLFF. The CDR3 DNA is TGTGCCAGCAGCTCCAGTCAACATGGAAATGAAAAACTGTTTTTT.

The V gene is TRBV10-3, the J gene TRBJ2-7, with 7 bases identical to TRBD1. The CDR3 consists of 12 residues. V was clipped by 9 bases and J by 4 bases; unmatched bases: 6. CDR1 and CDR2 from the germline V gene are ENHRY and SYGVKD. This chain's CDR3 is CAISRDSYEQYF. The CDR3 bases are TGTGCCATTTCCCGGGACAGTTACGAGCAGTACTTC.

This clonotype has a count of ten or more. The V and J genes are TRBV19 and TRBJ1-1; D remains unclear. V was cut by 3 bases and J by 4 bases, with 12 bases left in between. CDR3 length: 14 amino acids. The germline V gene encodes CDR1 LNHDA and CDR2 SQIVND (reference sequence). Here the CDR3 reads CASSIPLGSTEAFF. DNA for the CDR3: TGTGCCAGTAGTATCCCCCTAGGGAGCACTGAAGCTTTCTTT. Variable domain in full (rest from reference TRBV19 and TRBJ1-1): DGGITQSPKYLFRKEGQNVTLSCEQNLNHDAMYWYRQDPGQGLRLIYYSQIVNDFQKGDIAEGYSVSREKKESFPLTVTSAQKNPTAFYLCASSIPLGSTEAFFGQGTRLTVV.

The table lists this clonotype with many counts. V usage is TRBV19 and J usage is TRBJ1-5; TRBD1 matches 7 bases. This CDR3 contains 13 residues. Looked up from germline, CDR1 is LNHDA and CDR2 is SQIVND (reference sequence). The V segment lost 7 bases and the J segment 9 bases; nucleotides outside the gene matches: 9. The CDR3 sequence is CASNLQGGRPQHF. Written as DNA, the CDR3 is TGTGCCAGTAACCTTCAGGGGGGACGGCCCCAGCATTTT. Variable domain in full (rest from reference TRBV19 and TRBJ1-5): DGGITQSPKYLFRKEGQNVTLSCEQNLNHDAMYWYRQDPGQGLRLIYYSQIVNDFQKGDIAEGYSVSREKKESFPLTVTSAQKNPTAFYLCASNLQGGRPQHFGDGTRLSIL.